This T cell receptor (beta chain) was identified during a study of T cell repertoires in cytomegalovirus infection (dated by TCRdb to the late 2010s). Regarding the complete study: The HLA type of each donor mattered for the analysis, because public TCR beta signatures pointed to carriage of CMV infection along with the matching HLA type.

From the germline V gene (reference sequence), CDR1 is LNHDA and CDR2 is SQIVND. Ends included, the CDR3 has 16 residues. The only DNA kept is the CDR3, 48 bases in frame from the first base. Trimming costs V 9 bases and J 0 bases, and their ends lie 15 bases apart. Points the paper makes about the study in general: In both this cohort and an independent roughly 350-donor cohort, the cumulative frequency of public TCR beta family members distinguished carriers of CMV infection plus the relevant HLA type. In the ex vivo response, HLA-C-restricted CMV-specific TCR beta clonotypes were dominant, and in two of eight donors the single most frequent clonotype came from this HLA-C-restricted group.

The instrument was an Illumina HiSeq 1500. TCRdb ran its own pipeline on the public reads, namely fastp trimming at Q25 and MiXCR clone calling, and kept in-frame beta chains. Entries that share a CDR3 protein sequence are merged under the most common genes and DNA. This sample lists 150,000 to 180,000 distinct CDR3 sequences; around 24% were detected once. Clones ranked in the top ten supply 11% of the sample. With regard to this clonotype: What antigen it recognizes has not been identified. A much bigger clone sits one base away, suggesting this may be a read error. No conserved phenylalanine or tryptophan is present at the end of the CDR3, so a read error is the likely explanation.

The sample was PBMCs. The chain links TRBV19 with TRBJ1-6, with an unclear D gene assignment. The TCR originated in a human donor in good health (CMV status not recorded). Some clones in this sample may be carry-over from other donors' samples. The DNA sequence is as follows: TGTGCCAGCCGTAGGGCGGGAAGCTCCTATAATTCACCCCTCCACTTA. Its translation is CASRRAGSSYNSPLHL.